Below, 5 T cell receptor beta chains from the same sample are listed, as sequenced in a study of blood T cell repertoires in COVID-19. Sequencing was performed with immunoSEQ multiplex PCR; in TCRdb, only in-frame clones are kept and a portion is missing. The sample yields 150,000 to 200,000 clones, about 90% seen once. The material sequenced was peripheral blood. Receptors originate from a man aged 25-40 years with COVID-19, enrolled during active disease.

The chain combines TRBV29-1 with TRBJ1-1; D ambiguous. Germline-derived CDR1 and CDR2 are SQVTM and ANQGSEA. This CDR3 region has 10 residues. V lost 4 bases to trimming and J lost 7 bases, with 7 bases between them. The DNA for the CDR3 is TGCAGCGTTGTCCAGGTTGAAGCTTTCTTT. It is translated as CSVVQVEAFF.

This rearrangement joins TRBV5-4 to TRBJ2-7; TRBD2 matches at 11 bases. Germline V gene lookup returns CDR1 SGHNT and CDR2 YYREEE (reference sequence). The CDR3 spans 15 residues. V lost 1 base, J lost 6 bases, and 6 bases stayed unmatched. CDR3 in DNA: TGTGCCAGCAGCTTGTGGGGAGGGACTAGCGGCGAGCAGTACTTC. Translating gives CASSLWGGTSGEQYF.

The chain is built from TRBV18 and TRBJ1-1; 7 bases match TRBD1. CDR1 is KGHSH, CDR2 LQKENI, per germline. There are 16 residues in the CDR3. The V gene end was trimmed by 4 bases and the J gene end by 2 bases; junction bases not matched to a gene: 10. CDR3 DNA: TGTGCCAGCTCACAGACCCCCGGGACAGTAAACACTGAAGCTTTCTTT. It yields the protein CASSQTPGTVNTEAFF.

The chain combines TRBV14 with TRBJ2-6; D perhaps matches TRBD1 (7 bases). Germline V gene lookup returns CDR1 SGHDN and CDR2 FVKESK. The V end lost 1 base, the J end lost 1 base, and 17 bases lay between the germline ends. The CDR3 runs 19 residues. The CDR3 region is CASSQALWRGLSGANVLTF. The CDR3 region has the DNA TGTGCCAGCAGCCAAGCGTTGTGGAGGGGGCTATCTGGGGCCAACGTCCTGACTTTC.

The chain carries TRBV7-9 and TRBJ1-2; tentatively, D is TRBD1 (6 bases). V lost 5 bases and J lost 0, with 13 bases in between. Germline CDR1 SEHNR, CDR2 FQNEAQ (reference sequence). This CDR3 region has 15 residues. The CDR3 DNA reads TGTGCCAGCAGCCCCCGACAGGAAACTAACTATGGCTACACCTTC. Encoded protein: CASSPRQETNYGYTF.